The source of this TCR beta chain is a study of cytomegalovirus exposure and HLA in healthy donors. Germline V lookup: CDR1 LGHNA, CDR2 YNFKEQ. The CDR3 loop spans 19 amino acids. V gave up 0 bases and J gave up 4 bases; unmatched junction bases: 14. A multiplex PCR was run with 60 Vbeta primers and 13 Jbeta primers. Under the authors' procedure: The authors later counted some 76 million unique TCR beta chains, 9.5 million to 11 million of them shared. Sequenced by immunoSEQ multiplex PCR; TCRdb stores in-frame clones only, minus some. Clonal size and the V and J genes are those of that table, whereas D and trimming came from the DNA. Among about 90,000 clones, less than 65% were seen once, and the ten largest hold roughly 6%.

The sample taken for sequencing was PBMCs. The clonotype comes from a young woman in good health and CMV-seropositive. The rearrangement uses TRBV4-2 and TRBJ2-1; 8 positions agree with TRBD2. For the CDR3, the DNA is TGTGCCAGCAGCCAAGAGCCATTTGCGGGGGGAGCCCGATACAATGAGCAGTTCTTC. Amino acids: CASSQEPFAGGARYNEQFF.